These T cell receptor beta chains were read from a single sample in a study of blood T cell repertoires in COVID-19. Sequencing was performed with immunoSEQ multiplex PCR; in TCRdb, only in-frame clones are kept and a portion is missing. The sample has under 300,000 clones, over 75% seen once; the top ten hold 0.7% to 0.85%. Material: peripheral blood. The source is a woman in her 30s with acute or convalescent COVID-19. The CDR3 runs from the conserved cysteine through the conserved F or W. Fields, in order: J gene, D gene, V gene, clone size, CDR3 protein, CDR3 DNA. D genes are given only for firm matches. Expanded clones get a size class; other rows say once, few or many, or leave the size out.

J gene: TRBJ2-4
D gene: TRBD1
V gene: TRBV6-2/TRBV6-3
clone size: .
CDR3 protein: CASRPGQGVNKNIQYF
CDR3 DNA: TGTGCCAGCAGACCTGGACAGGGGGTAAACAAAAACATTCAGTACTTC

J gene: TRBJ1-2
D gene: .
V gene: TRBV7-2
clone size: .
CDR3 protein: CASSLGGGANDYGYTF
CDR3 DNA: TGTGCCAGCAGCTTAGGAGGGGGGGCAAACGACTATGGCTACACCTTC

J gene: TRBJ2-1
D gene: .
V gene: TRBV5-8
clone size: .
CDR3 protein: CASSLSTSGYNEQFF
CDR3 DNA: TGTGCCAGCAGCTTGTCCACCTCAGGTTACAATGAGCAGTTCTTC

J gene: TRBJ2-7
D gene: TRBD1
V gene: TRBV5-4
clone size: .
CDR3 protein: CASSLGRGQGVAYEQYF
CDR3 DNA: TGTGCCAGCAGCTTGGGACGAGGACAGGGGGTGGCCTACGAGCAGTACTTC

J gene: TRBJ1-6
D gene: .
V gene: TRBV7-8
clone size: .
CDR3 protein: CASSLVRNSPLHF
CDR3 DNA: TGTGCCAGCAGCTTAGTTCGTAATTCACCCCTCCACTTT

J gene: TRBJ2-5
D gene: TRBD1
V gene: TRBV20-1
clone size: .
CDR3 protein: CSGELGDREYF
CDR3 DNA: TGCAGCGGAGAGCTAGGAGACAGGGAATACTTC

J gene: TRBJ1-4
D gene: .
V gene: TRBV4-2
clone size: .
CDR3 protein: CASSQERGATSEGKLFF
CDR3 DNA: TGTGCCAGCAGCCAAGAACGGGGAGCTACTTCCGAAGGAAAACTGTTTTTT

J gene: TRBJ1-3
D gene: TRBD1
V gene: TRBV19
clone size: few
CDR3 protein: CASSPFQGATGNTIYF
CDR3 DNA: TGTGCCAGTAGTCCTTTCCAGGGGGCTACTGGAAACACCATATATTTT

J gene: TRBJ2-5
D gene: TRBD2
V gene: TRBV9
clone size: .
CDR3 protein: CASGSGRATQETQYF
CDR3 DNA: TGTGCCAGCGGTAGCGGGAGGGCCACACAAGAGACCCAGTACTTC

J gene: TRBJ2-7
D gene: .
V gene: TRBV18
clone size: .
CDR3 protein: CASSPYLLYEQYF
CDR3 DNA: TGTGCCAGCTCACCCTACCTTTTATACGAGCAGTACTTC

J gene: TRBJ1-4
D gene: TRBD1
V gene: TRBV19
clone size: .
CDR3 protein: CASPPPGQGPEKLFF
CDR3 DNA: TGTGCCAGTCCGCCACCGGGACAGGGGCCTGAAAAACTGTTTTTT

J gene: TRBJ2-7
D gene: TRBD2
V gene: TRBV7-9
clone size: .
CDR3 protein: CASSFGPGTTEEQYF
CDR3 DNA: TGTGCCAGCAGTTTTGGCCCCGGGACTACTGAGGAGCAGTACTTC

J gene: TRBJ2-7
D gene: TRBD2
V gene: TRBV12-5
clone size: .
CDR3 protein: CASDLGRTSEDYEQYF
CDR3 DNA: TGTGCTAGTGACCTCGGCAGGACTAGCGAAGACTACGAGCAGTACTTC

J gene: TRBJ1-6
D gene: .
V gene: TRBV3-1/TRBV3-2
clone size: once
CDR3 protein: CASSPTGDSYNSPLHF
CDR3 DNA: TGTGCCAGCAGCCCCACGGGGGACTCCTATAATTCACCCCTCCACTTT

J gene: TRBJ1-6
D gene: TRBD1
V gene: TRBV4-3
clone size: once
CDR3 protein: CASSQEDRNSPLHF
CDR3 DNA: TGCGCCAGCAGCCAAGAGGACAGGAATTCACCCCTCCACTTT

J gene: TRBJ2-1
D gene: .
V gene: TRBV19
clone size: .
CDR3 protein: CASSDRLTYNEQFF
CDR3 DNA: TGTGCCAGTTCGGACAGACTAACCTACAATGAGCAGTTCTTC

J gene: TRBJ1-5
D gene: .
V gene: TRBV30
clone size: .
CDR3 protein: CAWTRGSNQPQHF
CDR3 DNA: TGTGCCTGGACTAGGGGTAGCAATCAGCCCCAGCATTTT

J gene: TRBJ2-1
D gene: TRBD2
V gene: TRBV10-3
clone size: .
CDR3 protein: CAISPSGGNEQFF
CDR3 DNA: TGTGCCATCAGTCCTAGCGGGGGGAATGAGCAGTTCTTC

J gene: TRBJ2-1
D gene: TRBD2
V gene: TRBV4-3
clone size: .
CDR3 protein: CASSWGLADHNEQFF
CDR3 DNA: TGCGCCAGCAGCTGGGGACTAGCGGATCACAATGAGCAGTTCTTC

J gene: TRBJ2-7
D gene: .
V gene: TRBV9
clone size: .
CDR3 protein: CASSPSTATYEQYF
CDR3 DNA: TGTGCCAGCAGCCCATCCACAGCTACCTACGAGCAGTACTTC

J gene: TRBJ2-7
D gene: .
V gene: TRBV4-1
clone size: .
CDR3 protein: CASSQDRGGGWEQYF
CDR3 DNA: TGCGCCAGCAGCCAAGATAGAGGGGGGGGTTGGGAGCAGTACTTC

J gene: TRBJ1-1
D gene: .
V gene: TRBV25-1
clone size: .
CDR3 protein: CASSGLNTEAFF
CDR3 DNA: TGTGCCAGCAGTGGACTCAACACTGAAGCTTTCTTT

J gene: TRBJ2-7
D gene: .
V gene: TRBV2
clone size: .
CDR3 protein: CASSRDSLEANEQYF
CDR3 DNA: TGTGCCAGCAGTCGGGACTCCCTCGAGGCCAACGAGCAGTACTTC

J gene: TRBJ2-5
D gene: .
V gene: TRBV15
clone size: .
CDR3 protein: CATSRTGLEETQYF
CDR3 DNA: TGTGCCACCAGCAGGACGGGATTAGAAGAGACCCAGTACTTC

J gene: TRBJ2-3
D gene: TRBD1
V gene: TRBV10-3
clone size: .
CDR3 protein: CATERDRVSGTQYF
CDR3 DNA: TGTGCCACCGAACGGGACAGGGTATCCGGTACGCAGTATTTT

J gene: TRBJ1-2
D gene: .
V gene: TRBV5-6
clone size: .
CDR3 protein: CASSLAMSGRGYTF
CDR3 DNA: TGTGCCAGCAGCTTGGCCATGTCAGGGAGGGGCTACACCTTC

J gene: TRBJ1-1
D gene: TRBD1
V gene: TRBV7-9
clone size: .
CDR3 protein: CASSSTGTDMNTEAFF
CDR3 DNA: TGTGCCAGCAGCTCAACCGGGACAGACATGAACACTGAAGCTTTCTTT

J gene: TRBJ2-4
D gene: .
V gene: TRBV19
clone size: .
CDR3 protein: CASRPGLREAKNIQYF
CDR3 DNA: TGTGCCAGTAGGCCTGGACTCCGGGAGGCCAAAAACATTCAGTACTTC

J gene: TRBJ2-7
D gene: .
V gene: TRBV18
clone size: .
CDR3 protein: CASSPSPESSYEQYF
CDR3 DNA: TGTGCCAGCTCACCGAGCCCGGAGAGCTCCTACGAGCAGTACTTC

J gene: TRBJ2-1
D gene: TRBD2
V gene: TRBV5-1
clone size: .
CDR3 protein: CASSFMASGTIEQFF
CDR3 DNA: TGCGCCAGCAGCTTCATGGCTAGCGGGACTATCGAGCAGTTCTTC

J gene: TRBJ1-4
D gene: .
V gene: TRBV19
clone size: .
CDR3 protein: CASSMGGGKVKLFF
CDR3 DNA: TGTGCCAGTAGTATGGGTGGAGGGAAAGTAAAACTGTTTTTT

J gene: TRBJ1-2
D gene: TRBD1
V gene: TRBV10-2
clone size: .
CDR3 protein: CASRGQSTANYGYTF
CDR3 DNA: TGCGCCAGCAGGGGACAGTCAACAGCTAACTATGGCTACACCTTC

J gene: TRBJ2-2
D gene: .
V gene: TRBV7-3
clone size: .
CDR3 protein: CASSFRKDYPNTGELFF
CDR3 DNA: TGTGCCAGCAGCTTTAGGAAAGACTACCCGAACACCGGGGAGCTGTTTTTT

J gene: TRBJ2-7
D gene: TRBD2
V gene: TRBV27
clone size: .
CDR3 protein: CASSSGLAGGYEQYF
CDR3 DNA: TGTGCCAGCAGTTCCGGACTAGCGGGAGGGTACGAGCAGTACTTC

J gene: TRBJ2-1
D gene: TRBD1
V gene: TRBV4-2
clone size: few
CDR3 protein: CASSQEPGQPYNEQFF
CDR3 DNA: TGTGCCAGCAGCCAGGAACCGGGACAGCCCTACAATGAGCAGTTCTTC

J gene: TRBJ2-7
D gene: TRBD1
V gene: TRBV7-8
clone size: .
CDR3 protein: CASSTPVRDRGGYEQYF
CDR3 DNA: TGTGCCAGCAGCACCCCAGTCCGGGACAGGGGCGGCTACGAGCAGTACTTC

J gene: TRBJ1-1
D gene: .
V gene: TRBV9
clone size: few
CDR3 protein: CASSVGLDTEAFF
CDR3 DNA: TGTGCCAGCAGCGTAGGGCTAGACACTGAAGCTTTCTTT

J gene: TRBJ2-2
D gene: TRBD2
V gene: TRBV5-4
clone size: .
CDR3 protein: CASSRSGRELFF
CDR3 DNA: TGTGCCAGCAGCCGTAGCGGGAGGGAGCTGTTTTTT

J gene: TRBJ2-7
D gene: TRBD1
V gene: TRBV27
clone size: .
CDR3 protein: CASSFMGTGVYEQYF
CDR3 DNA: TGTGCCAGCAGTTTCATGGGGACAGGGGTCTACGAGCAGTACTTC

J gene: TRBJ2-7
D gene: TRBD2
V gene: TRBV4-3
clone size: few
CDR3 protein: CASSQGFGGRAPYEQYF
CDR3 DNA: TGCGCCAGCAGCCAAGGATTTGGGGGGAGGGCCCCCTACGAGCAGTACTTC

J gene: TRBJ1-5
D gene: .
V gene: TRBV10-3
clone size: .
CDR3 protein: CAISESAREHQPQHF
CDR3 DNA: TGTGCCATCAGTGAGTCTGCCAGGGAACATCAGCCCCAGCATTTT

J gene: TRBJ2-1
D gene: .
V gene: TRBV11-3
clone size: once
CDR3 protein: CASSYDRSEQFF
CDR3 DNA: TGTGCCAGCAGCTACGATAGGAGTGAGCAGTTCTTC

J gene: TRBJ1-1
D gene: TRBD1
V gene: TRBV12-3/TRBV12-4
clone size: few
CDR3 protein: CASSMTGKAFF
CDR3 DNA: TGTGCCAGCAGTATGACAGGGAAAGCTTTCTTT

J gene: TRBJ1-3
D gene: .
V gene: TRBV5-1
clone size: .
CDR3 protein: CASSLAGGTGNTIYF
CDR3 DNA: TGCGCCAGCAGCTTGGCGGGGGGGACCGGAAACACCATATATTTT

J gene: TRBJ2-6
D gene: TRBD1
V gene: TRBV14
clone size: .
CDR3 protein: CASSRPQGAISGANVLTF
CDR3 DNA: TGTGCCAGCAGCCGCCCACAGGGGGCCATCTCTGGGGCCAACGTCCTGACTTTC

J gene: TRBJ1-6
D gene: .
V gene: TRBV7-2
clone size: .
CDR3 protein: CASSLSIWSSYNSPLHF
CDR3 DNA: TGTGCCAGCAGCTTAAGCATTTGGAGCTCCTATAATTCACCCCTCCACTTT